This entry lists 23 T cell receptor beta chains sequenced from one sample in a study of Tregs in tolerant kidney transplant recipients. TCRdb keeps only in-frame clones here, not all; method: immunoSEQ multiplex PCR. The sample has about 77,000 clones; 95% to 98% are singletons. The sample consisted of CD4+ T cells from blood, taken before the transplant. Receptors were obtained from a human donor who received a combined kidney and bone marrow transplant.

This rearrangement joins TRBV5-1 to TRBJ1-2; 8 nucleotides line up with TRBD1. The trim removed 0 bases at V and 7 bases at J, leaving 14 bases unmatched. Germline loops: CDR1 SGHRS, CDR2 YFSETQ. The CDR3 is 17 residues long. CDR3: CASSLAKSGRGLGGYTF. CDR3 bases: TGCGCCAGCAGCTTGGCCAAGTCGGGCAGGGGGCTTGGTGGCTACACCTTC.

The V call is TRBV25-1, the J call TRBJ1-1; TRBD1 matches at 10 bases. The CDR3 sequence is 15 residues long. Germline lookup yields CDR1 MGHDK and CDR2 SYGVNS. V shed 4 bases and J 3 bases; nucleotides not matched to a gene: 5. The DNA of the CDR3 is TGTGCCAGCAGTGCTCCGGACAGGGGGGACACTGAAGCTTTCTTT. Translated: CASSAPDRGDTEAFF.

The chain combines TRBV7-2 with TRBJ1-2; D might be TRBD1 (5 bases). Germline CDR1 reads SGHTA; CDR2 reads FQGNSA. This CDR3 region has 11 residues. V lost 5 bases to trimming and J lost 8 bases, with 9 bases between them. CDR3 DNA sequence: TGTGCCAGCAGCGGGACTTGGGGCTACACCTTC. It yields the protein CASSGTWGYTF.

The chain joins TRBV5-1 to TRBJ2-1; TRBD2 matches 7 bases. CDR1 is SGHRS, CDR2 YFSETQ, per germline. The CDR3 is 14 residues long. V shed 4 bases, J shed 4 bases, and the junction held 5 bases outside the gene matches. CDR3 nucleotide sequence: TGCGCCAGCAGCCCTAGCGGAGGTTACAATGAGCAGTTCTTC. Its translation: CASSPSGGYNEQFF.

The chain recombines TRBV30 with TRBJ2-1, with a tentative D call TRBD2 (5 bases). The CDR3 contains 17 residues. The ends were cut back, 2 bases at V and 0 bases at J, with 17 bases in the middle. Germline assignment: CDR1 GTSNPN and CDR2 SVGIG (reference sequence). The CDR3 here is CAWSHGRASLSYNEQFF. CDR3 nucleotides: TGTGCCTGGAGTCATGGGCGGGCTTCCCTCTCCTACAATGAGCAGTTCTTC. Full variable domain (outside the CDR3, taken from reference TRBV30 and TRBJ2-1): SQTIHQWPATLVQPVGSPLSLECTVEGTSNPNLYWYRQAAGRGLQLLFYSVGIGQISSEVPQNLSASRPQDRQFILSSKKLLLSDSGFYLCAWSHGRASLSYNEQFFGPGTRLTVL.

The genes are TRBV28 and TRBJ2-7; D is unclear. From germline, CDR1 is MDHEN and CDR2 SYDVKM. The CDR3 runs to 14 residues. V was pared by 4 bases and J by 0 bases, with 10 bases between. DNA of the CDR3: TGTGCCAGCAGTTCCCACATACCCTCCTACGAGCAGTACTTC. Protein product: CASSSHIPSYEQYF.

The chain joins TRBV30 to TRBJ1-1; D not resolved. Trimming cost V 5 bases and J 8 bases, with 18 bases left between them. The CDR3 length is 13 residues. Germline CDR1 GTSNPN, CDR2 SVGIG (reference sequence). CDR3 in DNA: TGTGCCTGGGAACCGGGGTCCATGGGGGAAGCTTTCTTT. This codes for CAWEPGSMGEAFF.

The chain employs TRBV6-1 and TRBJ2-7; no reliable D call. Germline V CDR1 and CDR2: MNHNS, SASEGT. The CDR3 covers 11 residues. Trimming shortened V by 5 bases and J by 9 bases, and 11 bases separated the two germline ends. The CDR3 loop is CASSREEAQYF. CDR3 coding DNA: TGTGCCAGCAGTCGCGAGGAAGCGCAGTACTTC.

CDR3 residues: CASRPISGGNDEQYF. The DNA for the CDR3 is TGTGCCAGCAGGCCTATCAGCGGGGGGAATGACGAGCAGTACTTC. J is TRBJ2-7 and V is TRBV7-2; 9 bases fit TRBD2. The germline V gene encodes CDR1 SGHTA and CDR2 FQGNSA. With V trimmed by 6 bases and J by 5 bases, 11 bases remained unmatched. There are 15 residues in the CDR3.

The table lists this clone with a count of one. This rearrangement joins TRBV11-3 to TRBJ2-2, with D unresolved. The CDR3 has 17 residues. In germline, CDR1 is SGHNT, CDR2 YENEEA. The V end was cut by 4 bases, the J end by 1 base, with 16 bases between. Written as DNA, the CDR3 is TGTGCCAGCAGCTCCAAACGACAAGCCCTGAACACCGGGGAGCTGTTTTTT. Translation: CASSSKRQALNTGELFF.

This clone was seen only once. This chain joins TRBV2 and TRBJ1-2; D perhaps matches TRBD1 (6 bases). Germline V gives CDR1 SNHLY, CDR2 FYNNEI. The CDR3 loop spans 14 amino acids. Between the trimmed V and J ends, which lost 6 bases and 4 bases, there was a span of 15 bases. The CDR3 nucleotides are TGTGCCAGCAGCTACCATACAGGGAGCTATGGCTACACCTTC. It codes for CASSYHTGSYGYTF. Drawing the rest from reference TRBV2 and TRBJ1-2, the complete variable domain is EPEVTQTPSHQVTQMGQEVILRCVPISNHLYFYWYRQILGQKVEFLVSFYNNEISEKSEIFDDQFSVERPDGSNFTLKIRSTKLEDSAMYFCASSYHTGSYGYTFGSGTRLTVV.

The chain links TRBV10-3 to TRBJ1-2; D might be TRBD1 (5 bases). This CDR3 is built from 15 residues. The germline V gene encodes CDR1 ENHRY and CDR2 SYGVKD. Trimming shortened V by 2 bases and J by 5 bases, and 15 bases separated the two germline ends. CDR3 bases: TGTGCCATCAGTGAGCGGGCAGGGTCTGATTATGGCTACACCTTC. Encoded protein: CAISERAGSDYGYTF.

This chain connects TRBV4-2 to TRBJ2-7; D is perhaps TRBD2 (6 bases). CDR1 LGHNA and CDR2 YNFKEQ come from the germline V gene. The ends were cut back, 1 base at V and 0 bases at J, with 10 bases in the middle. CDR3 size: 15 residues. The DNA of the CDR3 is TGTGCCAGCAGCCAAGTAGGGAGGAGCTCCTACGAGCAGTACTTC. This codes for CASSQVGRSSYEQYF.

V and J are TRBV4-3 and TRBJ1-5; maybe TRBD1 (5 bases). This CDR3 is built from 14 residues. Germline CDR1 and CDR2: LGHNA and YSLEER. Trimming shortened V by 0 bases and J by 7 bases, and 10 bases separated the two germline ends. CDR3 nucleotides: TGCGCCAGCAGCCAAGAAAGGGGTGGACAGCCCCAGCATTTT. It codes for CASSQERGGQPQHF.

This rearrangement joins TRBV27 to TRBJ2-3; 13 bases are shared with TRBD2. V shed 5 bases, J shed 8 bases, and the junction held 10 bases outside the gene matches. This CDR3 has 16 amino acids. Looked up from germline, CDR1 is MNHEY and CDR2 is SMNVEV (reference sequence). CDR3 loop: CASSDTSGGARGTQYF. The CDR3 DNA sequence: TGTGCCAGCAGTGACACTAGCGGGGGGGCCCGGGGTACGCAGTATTTT.

The chain carries TRBV29-1 and TRBJ2-7; TRBD2 might be the D (5 bases). There are 13 residues in the CDR3. The germline CDR1 and CDR2 sequences are SQVTM and ANQGSEA. Trimming took 3 bases from V and 6 from J, leaving 15 bases between them. CDR3 nucleotides: TGCAGCGTTGAGACGGGAAGGTGGAGCGAGCAGTACTTC. It is translated as CSVETGRWSEQYF.

This clone was seen once. The chain links TRBV9 to TRBJ2-3; weak D call: TRBD2 (5 bases). Germline V gene data show CDR1 as SGDLS and CDR2 as YYNGEE. V was pared by 4 bases and J by 6 bases, with 9 bases between. The CDR3 loop spans 12 amino acids. This CDR3 reads CASSPRRDTQYF. DNA of the CDR3: TGTGCCAGCAGCCCTCGGAGGGATACGCAGTATTTT.

The chain joins TRBV7-6 to TRBJ1-1; D perhaps matches TRBD1 (6 bases). The CDR3 is 14 residues long. CDR1 and CDR2 (germline): SGHVS, FNYEAQ. Trimming shortened V by 5 bases and J by 5 bases, and 15 bases separated the two germline ends. The CDR3 sequence: CASSPDGGRTEAFF. CDR3 sequence (DNA): TGTGCCAGCAGCCCCGATGGGGGCCGAACTGAAGCTTTCTTT.

The rearrangement uses TRBV4-2 and TRBJ2-2; 9 bases align to TRBD2. Germline V CDR1 and CDR2: LGHNA, YNFKEQ. The V gene end was trimmed by 1 base and the J gene end by 5 bases; junction bases not matched to a gene: 8. This CDR3 has 17 amino acids. The CDR3 DNA follows: TGTGCCAGCAGCCAAGGAGCCGGGACTAGCATTACCGGGGAGCTGTTTTTT. It encodes CASSQGAGTSITGELFF.

The CDR3 DNA reads as TGCAGCGTTGAGTTTGCGGGAGACGAGCAGTACTTC. It codes for CSVEFAGDEQYF. V usage is TRBV29-1 and J usage is TRBJ2-7; 7 bases match TRBD2. The CDR3 extends over 12 amino acids. The V and J ends lost 3 bases and 5 bases, in that order; junction bases with no gene match: 4. The germline CDR1 and CDR2 sequences are SQVTM and ANQGSEA.

The rearrangement uses TRBV11-1 and TRBJ1-2; 8 bases map to TRBD1. V was pared by 2 bases and J by 1 base, with 12 bases of the junction left unmatched. In germline, CDR1 is SGHAT, CDR2 FQDESV (reference sequence). The CDR3 covers 18 residues. CDR3 coding DNA: TGTGCCAGCAGCTTAACCACCGGGACAGGAGGCTATAACTATGGCTACACCTTC. Amino acid sequence: CASSLTTGTGGYNYGYTF.

The chain recombines TRBV7-2 with TRBJ2-1; 8 bases agree with TRBD2. The CDR3 consists of 16 residues. The germline gives CDR1 SGHTA, CDR2 FQGNSA. V lost 0 bases to trimming and J lost 9 bases; unmatched junction nucleotides: 10. CDR3 region: CASSLALFGGASEQFF. CDR3 coding DNA: TGTGCCAGCAGCTTAGCGCTCTTCGGGGGGGCCAGTGAGCAGTTCTTC.

This rearrangement joins TRBV11-3 to TRBJ2-1; 9 positions agree with TRBD2. Unmatched junction bases numbered 7, after V lost 2 bases and J lost 5 bases. CDR1 is SGHNT and CDR2 is YENEEA in the germline V gene. The CDR3 has 16 residues. The DNA of the CDR3 is TGTGCCAGCAGCTTACGTCGCGGGAGGGCTAACAATGAGCAGTTCTTC. Protein: CASSLRRGRANNEQFF.